A single sample gave rise to the 9 T cell receptor beta chains below, sequenced in a study of lymphopenia after photon versus proton radiotherapy. TCRdb's table, derived via immunoSEQ multiplex PCR, lists solely in-frame clones and lacks some. Among 60,000 or so clones listed, 70% to 90% were seen once. The sample consisted of peripheral blood, taken from a patient treated with photon-based radiotherapy. The receptors stem from a man aged 40-55 years with gastric cancer.

This clone was found once. The sample contains more than one DNA sequence encoding this CDR3. The V and J genes are TRBV11-3 and TRBJ2-3; D gene ambiguous. CDR1 SGHNT and CDR2 YENEEA come from the germline V gene. This CDR3 comprises 14 residues. Trimming removed 5 bases at V and 0 bases at J, with 9 bases between. CDR3 nucleotide sequence: TGTGCCAGCAGCCTCGGAGCTAGCACAGATACGCAGTATTTT. It encodes CASSLGASTDTQYF.

This clone was recorded only once. The chain carries TRBV19 and TRBJ1-4; D remains ambiguous. This CDR3 has 15 amino acids. The V end lost 5 bases, the J end lost 5 bases, and 15 bases lay between the germline ends. The germline V gene has CDR1 LNHDA and CDR2 SQIVND (reference sequence). CDR3 sequence reads: CASSPLWAGNEKLFF. In nucleotides, the CDR3 is TGTGCCAGTAGTCCTCTGTGGGCCGGGAATGAAAAACTGTTTTTT.

The rearrangement links TRBV30 to TRBJ2-7; unclear D gene. Trimming left V 1 base short and J 9 bases short, with 13 bases between. CDR1 is GTSNPN, CDR2 SVGIG, per germline (reference sequence). CDR3 length: 12 amino acids. For the CDR3, the DNA is TGTGCCTGGAGTGCTCGCTGGCAGTGGCAGTACTTC. Residues: CAWSARWQWQYF.

This chain connects TRBV27 to TRBJ2-5; no firm D call. The CDR3 is made up of 12 amino acids. CDR1 is MNHEY, CDR2 SMNVEV, per germline (reference sequence). The ends were cut back, 5 bases at V and 5 bases at J, with 9 bases in the middle. This CDR3 reads CASSPLGETQYF. CDR3 DNA sequence: TGTGCCAGCAGTCCCCTGGGGGAGACCCAGTACTTC.

V usage is TRBV23-1 and J usage is TRBJ2-7; D possibly corresponds to TRBD1 (5 bases). TRBV23-1 has ORF status, its function being uncertain. V was cut by 4 bases and J by 2 bases, with 12 bases left in between. The CDR3 is 14 residues long. The CDR3 sequence is CASSPRRRAYEQYF. The CDR3 bases are TGCGCCAGCAGTCCCCGGCGCAGGGCCTACGAGCAGTACTTC.

The chain combines TRBV11-3 with TRBJ2-2; D might be TRBD1 (6 bases). Germline-derived CDR1 and CDR2 are SGHNT and YENEEA. The CDR3 totals 15 residues. With 4 bases removed from V and 6 bases from J, the gap between germline ends came to 15 bases. The CDR3 loop is CASSSRQERAGELFF. The CDR3 region has the DNA TGTGCCAGCAGCTCCAGACAGGAAAGGGCCGGGGAGCTGTTTTTT.

The chain links TRBV5-1 to TRBJ1-2, with D tentatively TRBD1 (6 bases). V dropped 4 bases and J dropped 7 bases, with 11 bases sitting between them. Per germline, CDR1 SGHRS and CDR2 YFSETQ. This CDR3 is built from 12 residues. The DNA of the CDR3 is TGCGCCAGCAGCAACCTACAGGGTGGCTACACCTTC. It specifies CASSNLQGGYTF.

CDR3 in DNA: TGCGCCAGCAGCCAAGTTCCGCCTGACGGGCCCCAGCATTTT. This encodes CASSQVPPDGPQHF. This chain joins TRBV4-1 and TRBJ1-5; D is unresolved. CDR3 length: 14 amino acids. Per the germline V gene, CDR1 is MGHRA and CDR2 is YSYEKL. V was pared by 1 base and J by 9 bases, with 13 bases between.

V usage is TRBV5-1 and J usage is TRBJ2-5; TRBD1 agrees at 11 bases. The CDR3 is 16 amino acids. From germline, CDR1 is SGHRS and CDR2 YFSETQ. After removal of 4 bases from V and 0 bases from J, the junction contained 5 bases not matched to a gene. This chain's CDR3 is CASSAGTGGYQETQYF. The DNA for the CDR3 is TGCGCCAGCAGCGCAGGGACAGGGGGTTACCAAGAGACCCAGTACTTC.